The following is a T cell receptor (beta chain) sequence with its context. At least ten counts were recorded for this clonotype. The target of this receptor is not known. Base qualities are not at hand, and no much larger clone is one base apart. Reads for this sample came from an Illumina HiSeq 2500. Quantitative 5'-RACE with molecular barcodes was the method used to prepare the TCR beta libraries. In the authors' own workflow: Disease-linked TCR variants were identified with a new computational method built on a probabilistic model of VDJ rearrangement. TCRdb's own reprocessing of the public reads used fastp at Q25 and MiXCR and kept productive beta chains. Each CDR3 protein gets just one entry, which takes the most common genes and DNA from the rows behind it. The V and J calls here are based on TCRdb, not the publication. The sample data list 130,000 or so distinct CDR3 sequences, and over 6.5% of these were observed just once. The biggest ten clones account for over 9% of the sample.

The junction carries 15 bases between V and J, which are trimmed by 6 bases and 0 bases respectively. Including the terminal cysteine and phenylalanine, the CDR3 comprises 14 residues. The sequence is cut down to CDR3 DNA, 42 bases in frame from base 1. The germline V gene (reference sequence) sets CDR1 to DFQATT and CDR2 to SNEGSKA. This entry comes from a study of CD8 T cells in ankylosing spondylitis (dated by TCRdb to the late 2010s). About the study as a whole: T cell receptor beta repertoires were profiled in healthy donors and ankylosing spondylitis patients so that disease-linked TCR variants could be found. Samples of peripheral blood were taken, and for ankylosing spondylitis patients, synovial fluid was collected as well. The full study cohort comprised roughly 24 ankylosing spondylitis patients and some 100 healthy donors. Beyond this particular receptor, the publication reports: The disease-linked clones were reported as significantly enriched in matched synovial fluid samples from ankylosing spondylitis patients. Some motif variants had previously been reported in the synovial fluid and blood of reactive arthritis patients, which suggests shared mechanisms of disease initiation. Blood from ankylosing spondylitis patients appeared to be characterized by a TCR beta motif composed of several highly homologous amino acid variants. In peripheral blood, the disease-linked clones were found at relatively low frequencies and had a CD8+ phenotype.

The clonotype originates from a male donor with ankylosing spondylitis or in good health (not recorded which). Recombination linked TRBV20-1 to TRBJ2-7; the D gene is possibly TRBD1 or TRBD2, with 5 bases matching each. Sequencing used blood, either unsorted or a sorted T cell fraction (not recorded which). The nucleotide sequence reads as follows: TGCAGTGCAAGGGGTATAGCGTTCTCCTACGAGCAGTACTTC. This codes for CSARGIAFSYEQYF.